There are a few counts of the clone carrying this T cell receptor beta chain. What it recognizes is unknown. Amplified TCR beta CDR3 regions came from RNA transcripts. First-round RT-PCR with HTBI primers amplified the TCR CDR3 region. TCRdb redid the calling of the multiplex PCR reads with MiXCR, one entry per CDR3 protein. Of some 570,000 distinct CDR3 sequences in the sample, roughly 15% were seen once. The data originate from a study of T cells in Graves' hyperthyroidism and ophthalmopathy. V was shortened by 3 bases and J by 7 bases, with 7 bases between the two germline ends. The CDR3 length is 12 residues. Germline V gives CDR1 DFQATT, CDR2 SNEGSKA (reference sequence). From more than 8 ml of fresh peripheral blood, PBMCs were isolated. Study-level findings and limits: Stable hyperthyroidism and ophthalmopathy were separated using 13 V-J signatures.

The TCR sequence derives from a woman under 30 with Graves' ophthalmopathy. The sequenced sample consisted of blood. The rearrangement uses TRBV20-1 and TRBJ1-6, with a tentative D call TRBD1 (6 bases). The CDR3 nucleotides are TGCAGTGCTAGGGACAGAAATTCACCCCTCCACTTT. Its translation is CSARDRNSPLHF.